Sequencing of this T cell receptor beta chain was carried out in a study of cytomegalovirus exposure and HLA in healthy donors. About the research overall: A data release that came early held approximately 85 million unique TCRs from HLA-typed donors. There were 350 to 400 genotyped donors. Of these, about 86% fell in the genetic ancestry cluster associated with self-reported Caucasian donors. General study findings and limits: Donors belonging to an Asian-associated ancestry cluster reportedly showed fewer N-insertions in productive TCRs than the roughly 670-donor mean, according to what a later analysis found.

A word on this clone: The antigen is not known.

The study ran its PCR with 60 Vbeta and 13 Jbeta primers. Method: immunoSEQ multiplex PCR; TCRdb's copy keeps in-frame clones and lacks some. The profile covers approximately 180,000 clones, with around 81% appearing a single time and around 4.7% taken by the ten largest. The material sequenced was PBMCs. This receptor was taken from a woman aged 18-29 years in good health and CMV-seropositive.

This chain's CDR3 is CASSGQGSNQPQHF. The CDR3 bases are TGTGCCAGCAGCGGACAGGGAAGCAATCAGCCCCAGCATTTT. This chain uses TRBV6-1 with TRBJ1-5; TRBD1 agrees at 8 bases. Trimming took 6 bases from V and 1 from J; bases not matched to a gene: 2. This CDR3 is built from 14 residues. Germline V gene data show CDR1 as MNHNS and CDR2 as SASEGT.